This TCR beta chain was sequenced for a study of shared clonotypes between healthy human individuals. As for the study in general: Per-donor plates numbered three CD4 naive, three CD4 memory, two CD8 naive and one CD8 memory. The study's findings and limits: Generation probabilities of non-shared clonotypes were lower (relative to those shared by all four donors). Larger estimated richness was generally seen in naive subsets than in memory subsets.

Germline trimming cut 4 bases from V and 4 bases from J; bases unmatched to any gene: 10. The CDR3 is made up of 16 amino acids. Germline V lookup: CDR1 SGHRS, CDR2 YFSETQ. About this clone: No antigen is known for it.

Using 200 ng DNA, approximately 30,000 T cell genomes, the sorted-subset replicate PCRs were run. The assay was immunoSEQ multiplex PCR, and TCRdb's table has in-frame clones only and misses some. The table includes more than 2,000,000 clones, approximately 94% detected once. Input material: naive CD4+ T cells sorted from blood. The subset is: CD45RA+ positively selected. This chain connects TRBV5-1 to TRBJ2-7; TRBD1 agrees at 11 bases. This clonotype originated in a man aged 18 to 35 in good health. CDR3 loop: CASSRGAGQGDYEQYF. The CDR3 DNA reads TGCGCCAGCAGCAGAGGGGCGGGACAGGGGGATTACGAGCAGTACTTC.